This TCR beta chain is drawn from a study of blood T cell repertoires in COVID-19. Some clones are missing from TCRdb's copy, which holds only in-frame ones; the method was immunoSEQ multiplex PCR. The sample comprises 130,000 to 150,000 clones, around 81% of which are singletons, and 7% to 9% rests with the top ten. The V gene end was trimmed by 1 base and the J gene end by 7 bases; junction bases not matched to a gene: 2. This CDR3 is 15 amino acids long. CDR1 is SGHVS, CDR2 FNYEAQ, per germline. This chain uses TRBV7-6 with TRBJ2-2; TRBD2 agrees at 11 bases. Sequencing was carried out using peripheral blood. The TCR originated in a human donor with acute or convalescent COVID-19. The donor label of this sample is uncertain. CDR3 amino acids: CASSLGTSGYGELFF. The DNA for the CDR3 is TGTGCCAGCAGCTTAGGGACTAGCGGGTACGGGGAGCTGTTTTTT.